This entry concerns a single TCR beta chain. Its matching antigen is unknown. PCR amplification relied on 60 Vbeta primers (plus 13 Jbeta primers). The repertoire was sequenced with immunoSEQ multiplex PCR; TCRdb's copy has only in-frame clones and lacks some. The profile shows approximately 170,000 clones, around 79% of them singletons. CDR1 and CDR2 from the germline V gene are KGHSH and LQKENI. The CDR3 contains 15 residues. V gave up 3 bases and J gave up 1 base; unmatched junction bases: 4. These data are taken from a study of cytomegalovirus exposure and HLA in healthy donors. General study results and limits: As immune exposure information, only CMV serostatus was available. As a later analysis showed, a missense DCLRE1C variant was linked to trimming of TCR beta V- and J-genes. For most TCR sequences rarity was the rule, although some public TCRs occurred in many donors.

Sequenced: PBMCs. The genes are TRBV18 and TRBJ2-3; 7 bases map to TRBD1. The sequence came from a woman aged 18-35 years in good health and CMV-seronegative. The CDR3 spells CASSPRQGGTDTQYF. The CDR3 DNA follows: TGTGCCAGCTCACCCCGACAGGGAGGCACAGATACGCAGTATTTT.